This T cell receptor (beta chain) originates from a study of control samples from healthy donors and cancer patients (TCRdb year 2020). The CDR3 goes from the cysteine to the phenylalanine over 10 residues. Of all the DNA, just the CDR3 is kept, 30 bases in frame from base 1. A distance of 8 bases separates the germline ends of V and J, which lose 5 bases and 8 bases respectively. According to the germline V gene (reference sequence), CDR1 reads DFQATT and CDR2 reads SNEGSKA. The receptor library was made with the immunoSEQ multiplex PCR assay. Held by TCRdb, this immuneACCESS table contains in-frame sequences only and omits some clones. Under half of the omission traces to an unresolved V gene where checked; the cause of the rest is unknown. The sample table records 200,000 to 250,000 clones; around 94% of these occur just once. Together, the top ten hold 1.5% of the sample. Points on this clone: The target of this receptor is not known. There are no base qualities to consult, and no much larger clone falls within one base.

The sample was blood. In this chain, TRBV20-1 is recombined with TRBJ2-3; a tentative D call is TRBD1 (5 bases match). The receptor comes from a man aged 50-60 years in good health. The sequence in DNA is TGCAGTGCTCTACAGGTTACGCAGTATTTT. Its protein product is CSALQVTQYF.